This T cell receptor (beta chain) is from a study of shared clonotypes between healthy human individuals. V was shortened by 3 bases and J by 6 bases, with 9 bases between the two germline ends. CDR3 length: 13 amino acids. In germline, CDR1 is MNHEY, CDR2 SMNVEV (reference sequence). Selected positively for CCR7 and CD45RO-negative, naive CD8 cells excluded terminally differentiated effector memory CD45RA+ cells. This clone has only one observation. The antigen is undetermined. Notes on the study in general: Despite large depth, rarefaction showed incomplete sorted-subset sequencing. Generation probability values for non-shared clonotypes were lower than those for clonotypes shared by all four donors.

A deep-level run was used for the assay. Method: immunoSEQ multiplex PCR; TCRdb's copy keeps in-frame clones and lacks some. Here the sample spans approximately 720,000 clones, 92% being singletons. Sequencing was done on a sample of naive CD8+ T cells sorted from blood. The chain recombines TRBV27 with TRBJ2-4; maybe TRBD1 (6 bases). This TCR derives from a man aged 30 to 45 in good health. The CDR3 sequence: CASSLGALNIQYF. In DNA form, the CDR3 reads TGTGCCAGCAGTTTGGGGGCCCTAAACATTCAGTACTTC.